This TCR beta chain was recovered during a study of graft-versus-host responses after intestinal transplantation (dated by TCRdb to the early 2020s). Some background on the complete study: Recipients received multivisceral, liver-intestinal, or isolated intestinal transplants. Anti-thymocyte globulin induction was given to all recipients, followed by maintenance tacrolimus and steroids for roughly 3 years. After intestinal transplantation, graft-versus-host and host-versus-graft alloreactive T cell clones in the graft, circulation and bone marrow were tracked using bulk TCR-beta CDR3 sequencing. To identify alloreactive clones, pre-transplant mixed lymphocyte reaction products were sequenced and then compared with unstimulated pre-transplant donor and recipient T cells. Of the 20 to 25 intestinal transplant recipients enrolled in the cohort, one of whom was a retransplant, a few patients without pretransplant specimens were excluded. A peak of at least 4% donor T cells among recipient peripheral blood mononuclear cells was the definition used for donor T cell macrochimerism. Rather than being sequenced by the commercial service, samples from three later patients were sequenced in-house on an Illumina MiSeq and processed with MiXCR. What the authors observed across the whole study: In patients with donor T cell macrochimerism, the allografts had high GvH to HvG T cell clonal ratios. The conclusions were limited by the relatively low number and heterogeneity of the intestinal transplant patients. GvH clones were detected in recipient bone marrow, and some appeared earlier in ileal mucosa or blood, consistent with an intestinal mucosal origin. Early after transplant, peak levels of circulating GvH clones were found to be associated with declines in HvG clones.

This specimen's time point label, per the study, means: cells obtained before transplantation from donor or recipient. CD3+CD4+ and CD3+CD8+ populations were FACS-sorted from unstimulated pre-transplant donor and recipient cells taken from spleen or lymph nodes. For this clone: Its cognate antigen has yet to be identified. Nothing much larger sits one base from this clone, and base qualities are not available.

Receptor libraries were prepared by the immunoSEQ multiplex PCR assay. For most patients, genomic DNA was isolated with the Qiagen DNeasy Blood and Tissue Kit and shipped frozen to Adaptive Biotechnologies for TCR sequencing. For most patients, high-throughput TCR-beta CDR3 sequencing of genomic DNA was performed by Adaptive Biotechnologies. The study's own analysis went as follows. Adaptive's ImmunoSEQ software supplied the TCR sequencing data for 15 to 20 patients, while MiXCR and VDJtools were used to process a few other patients. CD4 versus CD8 sorting errors were corrected by removing sequences found in both subsets at a frequency ratio below 5:1. CDR3 nucleotide sequences shared between donor and recipient were removed because their origin could not be assigned. To be classed as alloreactive, a clone needed at least 2-fold expansion over unstimulated cells and a minimum CFSE-low frequency of 0.002% (template counts) or 0.001% (read counts). Clones were considered mappable if detected in sequenced pre-transplant spleen, lymph node, or MLR CFSE-low populations of the donor or recipient. The cumulative frequency of alloreactive clones was calculated as a percentage of all sequences, weighted by copy number. TCRdb mirrors the immuneACCESS table, restricted to in-frame sequences. Some clones are absent from its copies; in checked studies, under half trace to an unresolved V gene, and the reason for the others is unknown. That table gives V, J and clone size, and the DNA gave D and trimming. The sample profile shows some 48,000 clones; roughly 95% of them were found once. The top ten constitute around 0.23% of the sample.

There are 14 amino acids in the CDR3, from cysteine to phenylalanine inclusive. Only CDR3 DNA is held: 42 bases, read in frame from base 1. V and J are truncated by 5 bases and 1 base respectively, leaving an intervening sequence of 12 bases. The germline V gene (reference sequence) gives CDR1 as MNHEY and CDR2 as SMNVEV. This specimen was unstimulated CD8+ T cells sorted from spleen or lymph node cells, taken before transplant. The receptor comes from a human donor who was the organ donor for an intestinal transplant. This chain is built from TRBV27 and TRBJ2-7, and the D gene may be TRBD2, 7 bases matching. The CDR3 in this case is CASSQGGGSYEQYF. The DNA is as follows: TGTGCCAGCAGTCAGGGAGGGGGTTCCTACGAGCAGTACTTC.